These 7 T cell receptor beta chains share one sample of origin, sequenced in a study of cytotoxic CD8 clonotypes in ibrutinib-treated CLL. The assay was immunoSEQ multiplex PCR, and TCRdb's table has in-frame clones only and misses some. The profile shows around 310,000 clones, around four fifths of them singletons. Specimen: PBMCs, collected before ibrutinib treatment. These receptors all stem from a human donor with chronic lymphocytic leukemia.

This clone was picked up one time. The chain is built from TRBV30 and TRBJ1-5; no definite D call. Germline V lookup: CDR1 GTSNPN, CDR2 SVGIG (reference sequence). The CDR3 consists of 16 residues. The V end was cut by 2 bases, the J end by 1 base, with 15 bases between. CDR3 region: CAWSRWDFGSNQPQHF. In DNA form, the CDR3 reads TGTGCCTGGAGTAGATGGGATTTCGGAAGCAATCAGCCCCAGCATTTT.

The V call is TRBV25-1, the J call TRBJ1-4; perhaps TRBD1 as D (6 bases). Germline assignment: CDR1 MGHDK and CDR2 SYGVNS. The V and J ends lost 2 bases and 7 bases respectively, with 20 bases between them. This CDR3 comprises 17 residues. The CDR3 sequence is CASSEIQGVTTFEKLFF. CDR3 nucleotide sequence: TGTGCCAGCAGTGAAATACAGGGAGTTACTACTTTTGAAAAACTGTTTTTT.

The chain joins TRBV7-9 to TRBJ1-5; D unresolved. V lost 2 bases and J 2 bases, leaving 7 bases between the germline ends. Germline CDR1 reads SEHNR; CDR2 reads FQNEAQ (reference sequence). This CDR3 is 14 amino acids long. The DNA for the CDR3 is TGTGCCAGCAGCTTAACTGGAGGCAATCAGCCCCAGCATTTT. It translates to CASSLTGGNQPQHF. Drawing the rest from reference TRBV7-9 and TRBJ1-5, the complete variable domain is DTGVSQNPRHKITKRGQNVTFRCDPISEHNRLYWYRQTLGQGPEFLTYFQNEAQLEKSRLLSDRFSAERPKGSFSTLEIQRTEQGDSAMYLCASSLTGGNQPQHFGDGTRLSIL.

This clone was picked up one time. The chain is built from TRBV9 and TRBJ2-3; the match to TRBD1 covers 7 bases. CDR1 and CDR2 (germline): SGDLS, YYNGEE. The junction had 8 bases not matched to a gene; V was cut back by 0 bases and J by 1 base. The CDR3 length is 17 residues. The DNA of the CDR3 is TGTGCCAGCAGCGTAGAATGGACGCAGGGGGGCACAGATACGCAGTATTTT. Translated, it gives CASSVEWTQGGTDTQYF.

This rearrangement joins TRBV11-2 to TRBJ2-2; D may match TRBD1 or TRBD2 (5 bases each). The germline CDR1 and CDR2 sequences are SGHAT and FQNNGV. Trimming stripped 3 bases from V and 7 bases from J, with 15 bases between. This CDR3 region has 15 residues. The CDR3: CASSFSGSGVGELFF. The CDR3 DNA is TGTGCCAGCAGCTTCTCAGGGAGTGGGGTCGGGGAGCTGTTTTTT. The full variable domain, in which reference TRBV11-2 and TRBJ2-2 provide the parts outside the CDR3, is EAGVAQSPRYKIIEKRQSVAFWCNPISGHATLYWYQQILGQGPKLLIQFQNNGVVDDSQLPKDRFSAERLKGVDSTLKIQPAKLEDSAVYLCASSFSGSGVGELFFGEGSRLTVL.

This clone was seen once. CDR3 sequence reads: CAISESGLQTNEKLFF. The CDR3 DNA reads as TGTGCCATCAGTGAGTCGGGACTTCAAACTAATGAAAAACTGTTTTTT. The chain links TRBV10-3 to TRBJ1-4; tentative D call: TRBD1 (5 bases). The CDR3 has 16 residues. V gave up 0 bases and J gave up 1 base, with 9 bases separating them. Germline V lookup: CDR1 ENHRY, CDR2 SYGVKD.

The gene calls are TRBV5-4 and TRBJ2-1; the match to TRBD2 covers 11 bases. The CDR3 is 16 amino acids. J gave up 5 bases and V 4 bases, and 8 bases lay outside the gene matches. Germline V gives CDR1 SGHNT, CDR2 YYREEE (reference sequence). DNA for the CDR3: TGTGCCAGCAGCCCCCCCGGGACTAGCGGCGACAATGAGCAGTTCTTC. Its protein product is CASSPPGTSGDNEQFF.